This T cell receptor beta chain emerged from a study of vaccination and CD4 T cells after COVID-19. As for the study in general: All convalescent patients were nasal swab PCR positive for SARS-CoV-2; several had mild and one severe disease. Post-vaccine sample collection happened at a median of 72 days after dose two, ranging 14 to 241. Control cultures, each given a CEFX pool, an HIV-1 Nef pool, or no peptide, were included.

Details on this clonotype: Its antigen is unidentified.

Treatment indicated: approximately 10-day PBMC culture with coronavirus spike peptide pools or control peptides (ViraFEST assay). Sequenced with the Oncomine TCR Beta short-read assay was DNA taken from cultured CD4+ T cells. TCRdb fed the PCR reads into MiXCR, producing one record per CDR3 protein. The sample includes about 10,000 distinct CDR3 sequences, approximately 49% seen only once; the top ten take 25% to 30%. Study results and caveats: A nonsignificant median increase from 21 to 38 SARS-CoV-2-reactive clonotypes was observed.

Per germline, CDR1 WNHNN and CDR2 SYGVQD (reference sequence). The V end was cut by 4 bases, the J end by 2 bases, with 0 bases between. This CDR3 has 11 residues. Material for sequencing was CD4+ T cells from blood, cultured in vitro. The rearrangement uses TRBV10-1 and TRBJ1-3; D gene uncertain. This sequence was found in a human donor who had recovered from COVID-19. CDR3 residues: CASSAGNTIYF. DNA for the CDR3: TGCGCCAGCAGTGCTGGAAACACCATATATTTT.